The clone carrying this T cell receptor (beta chain) was observed many times. Its target is unknown. As for time point: pre-sensitization, week 0. Treatment meaning: therapeutic diphenylcyclopropenone sensitization with weekly scalp DPC. The data originate from a study of human T cells and chemical hapten exposure. Study-level information: While the approximately 23-week study was under way, patients received diphenylcyclopropenone on the scalp every week. The patients, most of them female, presented with alopecia areata, totalis or universalis. General study findings and limits: Counts of TCRs expanded at PT1 correlated positively with patch test score.

The V gene lost 4 bases and the J gene lost 5 bases, with 14 bases spanning the gap. Germline-derived CDR1 and CDR2 are LGHNA and YSLEER. The CDR3 length is 14 residues. Each CDR3 protein is one row after TCRdb ran MiXCR on the RACE reads. The sample has tens of thousands of distinct CDR3 sequences, 9.5% to 15% seen once. Sequencing was performed on whole blood, taken in connection with sensitization to the hapten diphenylcyclopropenone (DPC). The sequence came from a woman aged 30 to 39 with alopecia areata. Some clones in this sample may be carry-over from other donors' samples. The rearrangement links TRBV4-3 to TRBJ1-1; D not certain. CDR3 coding DNA: TGCGCCAGCAGCCCTTCGGAGGGTATGACTGAAGCTTTCTTT. Protein product: CASSPSEGMTEAFF.